The sequence of this T cell receptor beta chain was determined in a study of neurological immune-mediated disorders. This clonotype was counted at least ten times. As yet, its antigen is unknown. 5'RACE employing 10-nucleotide random UMIs yielded the cDNA. Via MiXCR, TCRdb re-called the 5' RACE reads, giving one row per CDR3 protein. The table records tens of thousands of distinct CDR3 sequences, roughly 1.6% of them present only once. Trimming took 5 bases from V and 0 from J, leaving 10 bases between them. This CDR3 has 14 amino acids. Per germline, CDR1 SEHNR and CDR2 FQNEAQ (reference sequence). Study conclusions and caveats: Expanded clones shared no CDR3 amino acid sequences across subjects, suggesting private repertoires in all groups. Phylogenetically, 18 of 34 multiple sclerosis patients' repertoires fell into one related-CDR3 cluster, a possible signature.

The unsorted libraries had their origin in 2 million PBMCs stored at -80 C. The clonotype comes from a woman aged 30 to 39 with multiple sclerosis. The sample taken for sequencing was PBMCs. The chain recombines TRBV7-9 with TRBJ2-5; D unresolved. The CDR3 loop reads CASSPAAHQETQYF. CDR3 nucleotides: TGTGCCAGCAGCCCCGCGGCGCACCAAGAGACCCAGTACTTC.